This T cell receptor (beta chain) was profiled in a study of cytomegalovirus exposure and HLA in healthy donors. Study as a whole: Sequencing of some 190 million T cells in an earlier analysis found 90 million to 120 million unique TCR beta sequences.

On this clone itself: No antigen is known for it.

The study, taken as a whole, reports: Sequencing artifact likely explains a cluster of highly shared sequence variants. Reportedly, a later analysis found an Asian-associated ancestry cluster had fewer N-insertions than the roughly 700-donor mean. Immune exposure information available was restricted to CMV serostatus.

Vbeta (60) and Jbeta (13) primers were used in the PCR. Here immunoSEQ multiplex PCR was the method, and the copy in TCRdb shows in-frame clones only, minus some. The sample lists 100,000 or so clones, roughly 80% occurring once. There are 12 residues in the CDR3. With 6 bases removed from V and 1 base from J, the gap between germline ends came to 7 bases. CDR1 and CDR2 from the germline V gene are SGHDT and YYEEEE. Sequenced sample: PBMCs. This receptor was identified in a woman aged 40 to 49 in good health and CMV-seropositive. The chain links TRBV5-6 to TRBJ1-1; no firm D call. The CDR3 loop is CASTRGNTEAFF. The CDR3 DNA follows: TGTGCCAGCACCCGAGGGAACACTGAAGCTTTCTTT.